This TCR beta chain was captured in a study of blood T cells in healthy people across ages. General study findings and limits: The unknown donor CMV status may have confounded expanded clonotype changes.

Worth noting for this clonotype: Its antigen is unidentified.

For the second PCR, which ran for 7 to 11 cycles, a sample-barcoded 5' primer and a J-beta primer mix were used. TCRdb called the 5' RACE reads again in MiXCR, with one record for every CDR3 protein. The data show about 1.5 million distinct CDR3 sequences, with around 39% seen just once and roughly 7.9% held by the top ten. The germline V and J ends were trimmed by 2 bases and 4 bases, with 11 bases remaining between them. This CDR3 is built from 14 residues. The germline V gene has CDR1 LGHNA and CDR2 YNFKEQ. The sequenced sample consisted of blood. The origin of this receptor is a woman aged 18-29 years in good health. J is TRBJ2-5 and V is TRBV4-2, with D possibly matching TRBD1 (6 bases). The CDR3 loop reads CASSQQGMPETQYF. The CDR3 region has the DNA TGTGCCAGCAGCCAACAGGGGATGCCAGAGACCCAGTACTTC.